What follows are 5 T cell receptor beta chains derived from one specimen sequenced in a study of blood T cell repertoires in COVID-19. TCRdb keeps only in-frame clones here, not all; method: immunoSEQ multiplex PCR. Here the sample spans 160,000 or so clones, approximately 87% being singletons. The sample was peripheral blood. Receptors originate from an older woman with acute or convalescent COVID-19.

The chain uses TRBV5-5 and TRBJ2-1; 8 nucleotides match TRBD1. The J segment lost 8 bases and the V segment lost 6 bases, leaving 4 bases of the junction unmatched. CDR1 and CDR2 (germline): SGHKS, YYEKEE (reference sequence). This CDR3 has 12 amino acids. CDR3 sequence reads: CASTSGQDEQFF. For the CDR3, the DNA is TGTGCCAGCACATCGGGACAGGATGAGCAGTTCTTC.

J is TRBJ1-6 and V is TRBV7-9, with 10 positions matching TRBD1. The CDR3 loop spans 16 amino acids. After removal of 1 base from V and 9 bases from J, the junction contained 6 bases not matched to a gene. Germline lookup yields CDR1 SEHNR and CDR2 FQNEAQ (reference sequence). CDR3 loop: CASSLVSGTGVSPLHF. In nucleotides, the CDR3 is TGTGCCAGCAGCTTAGTCTCCGGGACAGGGGTTTCACCCCTCCACTTT.

The CDR3 DNA is TGTGCCAGCAGTTTGGGACAGGGGGACGTAGATACGCAGTATTTT. Protein product: CASSLGQGDVDTQYF. The chain uses TRBV28 and TRBJ2-3; 11 nucleotides line up with TRBD1. The CDR3 length is 15 residues. The J segment lost 5 bases and the V segment lost 3 bases, leaving 4 bases of the junction unmatched. Germline CDR1 is MDHEN and CDR2 is SYDVKM.

CDR3 in DNA: TGTGCCAGCAGCAAATCGGTGCGGCAGTCTGGGGCCAACGTCCTGACTTTC. Translated, it gives CASSKSVRQSGANVLTF. This sequence joins TRBV21-1 and TRBJ2-6; TRBD2, the table's D call, lacks a check against the DNA. TRBV21-1 counts as a pseudogene. This CDR3 contains 17 residues.

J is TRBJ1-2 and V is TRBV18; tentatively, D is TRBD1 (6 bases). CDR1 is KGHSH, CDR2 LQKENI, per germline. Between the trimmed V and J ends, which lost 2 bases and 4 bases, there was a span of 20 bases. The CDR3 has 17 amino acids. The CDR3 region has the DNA TGTGCCAGCTCACCAACTACAGGGTCCTACTATGGCTATGGCTACACCTTC. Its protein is CASSPTTGSYYGYGYTF.